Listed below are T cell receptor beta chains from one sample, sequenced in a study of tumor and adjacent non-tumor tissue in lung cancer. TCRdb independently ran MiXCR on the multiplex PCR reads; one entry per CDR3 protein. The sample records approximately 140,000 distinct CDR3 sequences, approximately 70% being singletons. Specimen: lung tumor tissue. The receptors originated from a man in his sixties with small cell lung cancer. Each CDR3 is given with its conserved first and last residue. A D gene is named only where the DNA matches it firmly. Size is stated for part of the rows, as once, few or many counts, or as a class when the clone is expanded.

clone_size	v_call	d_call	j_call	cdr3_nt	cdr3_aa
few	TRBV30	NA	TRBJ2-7	TGTGCCTGGAGTGTAAAGGTTACCTACGAGCAGTACTTC	CAWSVKVTYEQYF
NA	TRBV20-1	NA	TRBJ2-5	TGCAGAGCTCCCATATTTGGGGAACGAGAGACCCAGTACTTC	CRAPIFGERETQYF
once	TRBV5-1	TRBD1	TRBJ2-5	TGCGCCAGGAGCGTGGGACAGGGGGAGACCCAGTACTTC	CARSVGQGETQYF
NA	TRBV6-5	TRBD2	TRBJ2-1	TGTGCCAGCAGCCGCCAGGGAGGGTACAATGAGCAGTTCTTC	CASSRQGGYNEQFF
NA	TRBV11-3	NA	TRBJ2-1	TGTGCCAGCAGCTTGAGCTGGCAGACGGGTTACAATGAGCAGTTCTTC	CASSLSWQTGYNEQFF
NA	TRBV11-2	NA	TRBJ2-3	TGTGCCAGTACGTCGTACGTTACAGATACACAGAATTTT	CASTSYVTDTQNF
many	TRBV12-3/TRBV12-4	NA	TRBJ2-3	TGTGCCAGCAGTACGCTTGACAGGGGAGGGACAGATACGCAGTATTTT	CASSTLDRGGTDTQYF
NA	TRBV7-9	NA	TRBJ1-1	TGTGCCAGCAGCCGCCGGGACGGGCCTCTACCTGAAACTTTCTTT	CASSRRDGPLPETFF
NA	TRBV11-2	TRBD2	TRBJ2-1	TGTGCCAGCAGGTGGGGGGGTTACAATGAGCAGTTCTTC	CASRWGGYNEQFF
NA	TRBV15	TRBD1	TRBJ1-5	TGTGCCACTAGCCGACAGGGGAATGAGCCCCAGCATTTT	CATSRQGNEPQHF
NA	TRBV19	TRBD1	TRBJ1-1	TGTGCCAGTAAGACAGGGGGCAGGACTGAAGCTTTCTTT	CASKTGGRTEAFF
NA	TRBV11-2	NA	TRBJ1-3	TGTGCCAGCAGCTTCACTATTGGAAACACCATATATTTT	CASSFTIGNTIYF
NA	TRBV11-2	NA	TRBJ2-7	TGTCCCAGCAGGTTAGATGGTGGGCTGCAGTACTTC	CPSRLDGGLQYF
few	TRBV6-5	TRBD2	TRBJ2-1	TGTGCCAGCAGGAAACTAGCGGGAGAGGGGTTGAATGAGCAGTTCTTC	CASRKLAGEGLNEQFF
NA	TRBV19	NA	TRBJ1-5	TGTGCCAGCCTTGAGAGAGGGAACAATCAGCCCCAGCATTTT	CASLERGNNQPQHF
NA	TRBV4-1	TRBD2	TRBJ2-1	TGCGCCAGCAGCCAAGCCCTGACTAGCGGGAGGGTTAATGGCTACAATGAGCAGTTCTTC	CASSQALTSGRVNGYNEQFF
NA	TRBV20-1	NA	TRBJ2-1	TGCAATGCTAGAGACCGTAAGGAGACTGGGCAGTTCTTC	CNARDRKETGQFF
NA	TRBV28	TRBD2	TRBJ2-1	TGTGCCAGCAGTTCACCGGGACCAGCGGGACTGGAGCAGTTCTTC	CASSSPGPAGLEQFF
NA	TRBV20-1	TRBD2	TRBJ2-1	TGCAGTACTAGCACACTAGCGCCTCGGTTCTTC	CSTSTLAPRFF